This T cell receptor beta chain was recovered during a study of cytomegalovirus exposure and HLA in healthy donors. Overall study results and limits: Researchers reported in a later analysis that a missense DCLRE1C variant was tied to TCR beta V- and J-gene trimming. Clonal expansion was found to be greater in HLA-associated TCR beta chains than in equally common others in a later analysis.

13 Jbeta primers and 60 Vbeta primers were used for the PCR. Authors' data handling: There were 70 million to 95 million unique TCR beta chains by a later count, and 10 million to 12 million of them were shared. The assay was immunoSEQ multiplex PCR, and TCRdb's table has in-frame clones only and misses some. V and J calls and clone size come straight from that table; D and trimming were deduced from the DNA. The sample consists of about 160,000 clones, 82% of them appearing once. In regard to this clone: Its antigen is unidentified.

Germline CDR1 and CDR2: SQVTM and ANQGSEA. V lost 5 bases to trimming and J lost 5 bases, with 9 bases between them. CDR3 size: 11 residues. Sequenced material: PBMCs. This chain joins TRBV29-1 and TRBJ2-5; D may be TRBD2 (6 bases). This sequence originates from a man aged 50 to 60 in good health and CMV-seropositive. DNA of the CDR3: TGCAGCGTTCCAAGCGGGGAGACCCAGTACTTC. It encodes CSVPSGETQYF.